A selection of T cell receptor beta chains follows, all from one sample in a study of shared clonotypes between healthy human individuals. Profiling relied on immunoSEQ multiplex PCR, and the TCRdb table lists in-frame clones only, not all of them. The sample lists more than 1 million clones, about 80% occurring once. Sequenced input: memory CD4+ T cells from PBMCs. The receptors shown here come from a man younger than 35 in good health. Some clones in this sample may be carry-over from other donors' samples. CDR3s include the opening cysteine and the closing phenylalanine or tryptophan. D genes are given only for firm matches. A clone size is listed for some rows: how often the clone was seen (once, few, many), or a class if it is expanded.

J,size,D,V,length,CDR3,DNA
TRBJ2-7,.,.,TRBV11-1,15,CASSRDSNEPYEQYF,TGTGCCAGCAGCCGTGATAGTAATGAGCCCTACGAGCAGTACTTC
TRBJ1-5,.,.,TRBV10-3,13,CAISESGDVPQHF,TGTGCCATCAGTGAGTCTGGCGACGTGCCCCAGCATTTT
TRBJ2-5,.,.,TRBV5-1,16,CASSLVVGTNQETQYF,TGCGCCAGCAGCTTGGTGGTCGGGACCAACCAAGAGACCCAGTACTTC
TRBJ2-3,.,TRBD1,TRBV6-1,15,CASRYGTGGTDTQYF,TGTGCCAGCAGATACGGGACAGGGGGCACAGATACGCAGTATTTT
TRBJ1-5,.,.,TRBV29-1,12,CSVETPDRAQHF,TGCAGCGTTGAAACGCCCGATCGCGCCCAGCATTTT
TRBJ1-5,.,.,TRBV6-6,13,CASAGEGDQPQHF,TGTGCCAGCGCAGGGGAAGGTGATCAGCCCCAGCATTTT
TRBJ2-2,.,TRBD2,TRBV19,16,CASSRGTSGSNGELFF,TGTGCCAGTAGTAGAGGGACTAGCGGGAGTAACGGGGAGCTGTTTTTT
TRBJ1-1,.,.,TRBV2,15,CASSSRTGLNTEAFF,TGTGCCAGCAGTTCGCGGACGGGTTTGAACACTGAAGCTTTCTTT
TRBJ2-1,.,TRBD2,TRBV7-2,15,CASSLPSGRYNEQFF,TGTGCCAGCAGCTTACCTAGCGGGAGATACAATGAGCAGTTCTTC
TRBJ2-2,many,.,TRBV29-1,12,CSVEMVSGELFF,TGCAGCGTTGAAATGGTCAGCGGGGAGCTGTTTTTT
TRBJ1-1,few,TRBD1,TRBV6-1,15,CASSEPGDRVTEAFF,TGTGCCAGCAGTGAACCTGGGGACAGGGTTACTGAAGCTTTCTTT
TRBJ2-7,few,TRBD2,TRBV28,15,CASSLFPGGAYEQYF,TGTGCCAGCAGTTTATTTCCCGGGGGGGCCTACGAGCAGTACTTC
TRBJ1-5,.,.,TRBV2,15,CASRGNRVGAQPQHF,TGTGCCAGCAGGGGGAACAGGGTTGGTGCTCAGCCCCAGCATTTT
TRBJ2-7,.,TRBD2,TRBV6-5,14,CASSPGLKNYEQYF,TGTGCCAGCAGCCCGGGACTAAAGAACTACGAGCAGTACTTC
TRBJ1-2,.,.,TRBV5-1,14,CASSRTKGDYGYTF,TGCGCCAGCAGCCGTACCAAGGGAGACTATGGCTACACCTTC
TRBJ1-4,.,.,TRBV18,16,CASSPRPGSTNEKLFF,TGTGCCAGCTCACCGAGGCCAGGATCAACTAATGAAAAACTGTTTTTT
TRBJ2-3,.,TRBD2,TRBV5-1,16,CASSPWTSGDTDTQYF,TGCGCCAGCAGCCCCTGGACTAGCGGGGACACAGATACGCAGTATTTT
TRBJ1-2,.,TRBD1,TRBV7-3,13,CASSLEGAEGYTF,TGTGCCAGCAGCTTAGAGGGGGCAGAAGGCTACACCTTC
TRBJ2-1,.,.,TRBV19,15,CATTLEGAYWNEQFF,TGTGCCACAACCCTGGAGGGTGCCTATTGGAATGAGCAGTTCTTC
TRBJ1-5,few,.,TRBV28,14,CASSPDGYNQPQHF,TGTGCCAGCAGCCCTGACGGCTACAATCAGCCCCAGCATTTT
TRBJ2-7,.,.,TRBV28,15,CASSLASRGTYEQYF,TGTGCCAGCAGTTTAGCTAGCAGGGGAACCTACGAGCAGTACTTC
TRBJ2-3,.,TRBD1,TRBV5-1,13,CASSRQGLDTQYF,TGCGCCAGCAGCAGACAGGGTCTGGATACGCAGTATTTT
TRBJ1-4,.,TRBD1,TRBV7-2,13,CASSRTGFEKLFF,TGTGCCAGCAGCCGGACAGGGTTTGAAAAACTGTTTTTT
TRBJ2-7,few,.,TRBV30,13,CAWAGQNSYEQYF,TGTGCCTGGGCGGGACAAAACTCCTACGAGCAGTACTTC
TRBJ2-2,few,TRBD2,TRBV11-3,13,CASGGSRAGELFF,TGTGCCAGCGGCGGGAGTCGGGCCGGGGAGCTGTTTTTT
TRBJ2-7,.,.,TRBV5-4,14,CASRFGGRMGEQYF,TGTGCCAGCAGATTCGGGGGGCGCATGGGGGAGCAGTACTTC
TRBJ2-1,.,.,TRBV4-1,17,CASSQVNTRSSYNEQFF,TGCGCCAGCAGCCAGGTGAATACACGAAGCTCCTACAATGAGCAGTTCTTC
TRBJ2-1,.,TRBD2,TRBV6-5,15,CASSRSGSSYNEQFF,TGTGCCAGCAGTAGGAGCGGGAGCTCCTACAATGAGCAGTTCTTC
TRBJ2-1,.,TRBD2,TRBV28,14,CASHSGNSYNEQFF,TGTGCCAGCCATAGCGGGAATTCCTACAATGAGCAGTTCTTC
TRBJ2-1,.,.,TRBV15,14,CATSLLDSYNEQFF,TGTGCCACCAGCTTACTAGACAGCTACAATGAGCAGTTCTTC
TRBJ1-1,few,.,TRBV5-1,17,CASSLNTGSGSVGQAFF,TGCGCCAGCAGCTTGAACACGGGGAGCGGTAGCGTCGGCCAAGCTTTCTTT
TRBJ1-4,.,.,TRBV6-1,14,CASSGRGRVEKLFF,TGTGCCAGCAGTGGCAGGGGTAGGGTTGAAAAACTGTTTTTT
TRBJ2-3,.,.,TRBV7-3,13,CASSLTYTDTQYF,TGTGCCAGCAGCTTAACGTACACAGATACGCAGTATTTT
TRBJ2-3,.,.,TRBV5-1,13,CASSLGTTDTQYF,TGCGCCAGCAGCTTGGGAACGACAGATACGCAGTATTTT
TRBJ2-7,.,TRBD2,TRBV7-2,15,CASSWAGLGTYEQYF,TGTGCCAGCAGCTGGGCGGGACTAGGGACCTACGAGCAGTACTTC
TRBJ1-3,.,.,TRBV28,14,CASSSRDSGNTIYF,TGTGCCAGCAGCTCTCGGGACTCTGGAAACACCATATATTTT
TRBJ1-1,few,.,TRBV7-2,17,CASSPMRGSRPGTEAFF,TGTGCCAGCAGCCCCATGAGAGGAAGCAGACCGGGCACTGAAGCTTTCTTT
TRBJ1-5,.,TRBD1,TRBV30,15,CAWSVGGGGNQPQHF,TGTGCCTGGAGTGTAGGGGGCGGTGGCAATCAGCCCCAGCATTTT
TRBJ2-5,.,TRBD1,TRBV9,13,CASSGRQGKTQYF,TGTGCCAGCAGCGGCAGACAGGGAAAGACCCAGTACTTC
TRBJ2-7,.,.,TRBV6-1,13,CATSRDFHYEQYF,TGTGCCACCTCCCGGGACTTCCACTACGAGCAGTACTTC
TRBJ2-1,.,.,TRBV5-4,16,CASSLRGPGPYNEQFF,TGTGCCAGCAGCTTGAGAGGACCGGGGCCCTACAATGAGCAGTTCTTC
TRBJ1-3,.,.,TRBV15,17,CATSRDRPPGARNTIYF,TGTGCCACCAGCAGAGATCGTCCCCCGGGGGCTAGAAACACCATATATTTT
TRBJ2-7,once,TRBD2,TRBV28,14,CASRMLAGGYEQYF,TGTGCCAGCAGGATGCTAGCGGGAGGTTACGAGCAGTACTTC
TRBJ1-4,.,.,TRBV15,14,CATSRTSTNEKLFF,TGTGCCACCAGCAGAACCAGTACTAATGAAAAACTGTTTTTT
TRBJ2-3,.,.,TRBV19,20,CASSIFGRGKSSSGTDTQYF,TGTGCCAGTAGTATATTCGGCAGGGGCAAGTCGAGTTCAGGGACAGATACGCAGTATTTT
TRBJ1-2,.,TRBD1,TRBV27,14,CASSTGGQGYGYTF,TGTGCCAGCAGTACCGGGGGACAGGGGTATGGCTACACCTTC
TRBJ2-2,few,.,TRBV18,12,CASSPDTGELFF,TGTGCCAGCTCACCCGACACCGGGGAGCTGTTTTTT
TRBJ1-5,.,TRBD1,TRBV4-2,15,CASSQDMAGGQPQHF,TGTGCCAGCAGCCAAGATATGGCAGGGGGTCAGCCCCAGCATTTT
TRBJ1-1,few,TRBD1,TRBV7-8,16,CASTPRQGARVTEAFF,TGTGCCAGCACTCCCCGACAGGGGGCGCGGGTAACTGAAGCTTTCTTT
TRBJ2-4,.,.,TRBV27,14,CASSSTSAKNIQYF,TGTGCCAGCAGTTCAACTAGCGCCAAAAACATTCAGTACTTC
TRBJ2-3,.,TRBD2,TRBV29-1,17,CSVEGKGLAGSTDTQYF,TGCAGCGTTGAAGGGAAGGGACTAGCGGGAAGCACAGATACGCAGTATTTT
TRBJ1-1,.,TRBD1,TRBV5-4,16,CASSKPTGEDGAEAFF,TGTGCCAGCAGCAAACCGACAGGGGAGGATGGGGCTGAAGCTTTCTTT
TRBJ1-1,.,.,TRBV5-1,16,CASSSREGQGLTEAFF,TGCGCCAGCAGCTCCCGTGAAGGTCAGGGACTGACTGAAGCTTTCTTT
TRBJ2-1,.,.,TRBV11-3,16,CASSSATGDYYNEQFF,TGTGCCAGCAGCTCAGCGACAGGGGACTACTACAATGAGCAGTTCTTC
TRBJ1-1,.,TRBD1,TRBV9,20,CASSVGLGTGTGGAWTEAFF,TGTGCCAGCAGCGTAGGGTTGGGAACCGGGACAGGGGGCGCTTGGACTGAAGCTTTCTTT